The sequence of this T cell receptor beta chain was determined in a study of T cells in Graves' hyperthyroidism and ophthalmopathy. Uncontrolled infection, other autoimmune disease, pregnancy or lactation led to exclusion. The CDR3 extends over 12 amino acids. The V and J ends lost 6 bases and 2 bases respectively, with 7 bases between them. TCR beta CDR3 regions were amplified from RNA transcripts. A first-round RT-PCR of the TCR CDR3 used the HTBI primer set. A single record per CDR3 protein comes from TCRdb applying MiXCR to the multiplex PCR reads. The table lists around 420,000 distinct CDR3 sequences, approximately 13% of them singletons. This clonotype was recorded many times.

This TCR was recovered from a woman between 18 and 29 years old with Graves' hyperthyroidism. Specimen: blood. The rearrangement links TRBV12-3 or TRBV12-4 to TRBJ2-5, with D unclear. In DNA, the CDR3 is TGTGCCAGCAGGAGAGGACAAGAGACCCAGTACTTC. Its translation: CASRRGQETQYF.